This passage covers 11 T cell receptor beta chains from one sample sequenced in a study of T cell responses to AZD1222 COVID-19 vaccine. Assay: immunoSEQ multiplex PCR; the TCRdb copy retains only in-frame clones and omits some. There are 110,000 to 150,000 clones in the sample; roughly 90% occur only once, and around 3.5% lies in the top ten. Sequencing was performed on peripheral blood, taken 28 days after the second AZD1222 dose. All receptors derive from an adult who received the AZD1222 COVID-19 vaccine.

The chain combines TRBV19 with TRBJ1-5, with D uncertain. The ends were cut back, 4 bases at V and 0 bases at J, with 10 bases in the middle. Per germline, CDR1 LNHDA and CDR2 SQIVND (reference sequence). This CDR3 has 15 amino acids. CDR3 nucleotide sequence: TGTGCCAGTAGTACCTTTGCTTATAGCAATCAGCCCCAGCATTTT. Its protein product is CASSTFAYSNQPQHF.

This clone was picked up one time. The chain uses TRBV30 and TRBJ1-5, with D unresolved. The CDR3 is 13 residues long. The germline V gene has CDR1 GTSNPN and CDR2 SVGIG (reference sequence). V lost 1 base and J lost 7, with 11 bases in between. CDR3 loop: CAWSGGSGQPQHF. As DNA, the CDR3 is TGTGCCTGGAGTGGCGGGAGTGGGCAGCCCCAGCATTTT.

The V and J genes are TRBV30 and TRBJ1-3, with D possibly matching TRBD1 (5 bases). The CDR3 extends over 13 amino acids. Germline values: CDR1 GTSNPN, CDR2 SVGIG (reference sequence). The V gene lost 3 bases and the J gene lost 4 bases, with 10 bases spanning the gap. The CDR3 DNA reads as TGTGCCTGGAGGGGGGGGTCGGGAAACACCATATATTTT. Translated, it gives CAWRGGSGNTIYF.

The J gene is TRBJ1-4, the V gene TRBV15; 10 bases map to TRBD1. V lost 3 bases, J lost 6 bases, and 7 bases stayed unmatched. Germline V gene sequence: CDR1 LNHNV, CDR2 YYDKDF (reference sequence). This CDR3 region has 16 residues. CDR3 residues: CATSRALGQGDEKLFF. The CDR3 DNA reads as TGTGCCACCAGCAGGGCCCTCGGACAGGGGGATGAAAAACTGTTTTTT.

The gene calls are TRBV3-1 (or the pseudogene TRBV3-2) and TRBJ2-1, with TRBD2 matching 8 bases. Germline CDR1 and CDR2: LGHDT and YNNKEL (reference sequence). This CDR3 comprises 14 residues. J gave up 5 bases and V 2 bases, and 2 bases lay outside the gene matches. CDR3 sequence (DNA): TGTGCCAGCAGCCAACTACTAGCGGACAATGAGCAGTTCTTC. Translation: CASSQLLADNEQFF.

CDR3 nucleotide sequence: TGTGCCAGCAGCGTAGGAGGGGAGCATTCACCCCTCCACTTT. Its protein is CASSVGGEHSPLHF. The chain links TRBV9 to TRBJ1-6; perhaps TRBD1 as D (5 bases). The CDR3 sequence is 14 residues long. The germline CDR1 and CDR2 sequences are SGDLS and YYNGEE. The V gene lost 0 bases and the J gene lost 8 bases, with 9 bases spanning the gap.

V usage is TRBV19 and J usage is TRBJ1-4; no reliable D call. The germline V gene encodes CDR1 LNHDA and CDR2 SQIVND (reference sequence). The CDR3 is 13 residues long. Between the trimmed V and J ends, which lost 9 bases and 8 bases, there was a span of 16 bases. CDR3 residues: CASNGSDGEKLFF. In DNA form, the CDR3 reads TGTGCCAGCAACGGGAGTGACGGAGAAAAACTGTTTTTT. Using reference TRBV19 and TRBJ1-4 for the parts outside the CDR3, the full variable domain is DGGITQSPKYLFRKEGQNVTLSCEQNLNHDAMYWYRQDPGQGLRLIYYSQIVNDFQKGDIAEGYSVSREKKESFPLTVTSAQKNPTAFYLCASNGSDGEKLFFGSGTQLSVL.

The chain has TRBV5-5 and TRBJ1-5, with D possibly matching TRBD1 (6 bases). The CDR3 has 16 amino acids. The germline CDR1 and CDR2 sequences are SGHKS and YYEKEE (reference sequence). Trimming took off 0 bases at V and 1 base at J, with 11 bases between the two ends. The DNA for the CDR3 is TGTGCCAGCAGCTTGGAAGGGGGAATGAGCAATCAGCCCCAGCATTTT. Its translation is CASSLEGGMSNQPQHF. Variable domain in full (rest from reference TRBV5-5 and TRBJ1-5): DAGVTQSPTHLIKTRGQQVTLRCSPISGHKSVSWYQQVLGQGPQFIFQYYEKEERGRGNFPDRFSARQFPNYSSELNVNALLLGDSALYLCASSLEGGMSNQPQHFGDGTRLSIL.

V is TRBV3-1 (or the pseudogene TRBV3-2) and J is TRBJ1-1; D not resolved. This CDR3 region has 14 residues. Germline values: CDR1 LGHDT, CDR2 YNNKEL (reference sequence). The V end was cut by 1 base, the J end by 1 base, with 7 bases between. CDR3 loop: CASSQVHGNTEAFF. CDR3 coding DNA: TGTGCCAGCAGCCAAGTCCACGGGAACACTGAAGCTTTCTTT.

CDR3 DNA: TGTGCCAGCAGTCCCCGAAGGGGGACCTACGAGCAGTACTTC. Residues: CASSPRRGTYEQYF. V usage is TRBV6-6 and J usage is TRBJ2-7; D perhaps matches TRBD1 (6 bases). Between the trimmed V and J ends, which lost 5 bases and 2 bases, there was a span of 13 bases. Per germline, CDR1 MNHNY and CDR2 SVGAGI (reference sequence). The CDR3 has 14 amino acids.

This clone was counted between two and nine times. The V gene is TRBV19, the J gene TRBJ1-2, with TRBD1 as a possible D gene (5 bases). V lost 6 bases and J lost 0, with 14 bases in between. This CDR3 has 15 amino acids. From germline, CDR1 is LNHDA and CDR2 SQIVND (reference sequence). CDR3 amino acids: CASSGTATANYGYTF. The CDR3 DNA follows: TGTGCCAGTAGCGGGACGGCGACTGCTAACTATGGCTACACCTTC.